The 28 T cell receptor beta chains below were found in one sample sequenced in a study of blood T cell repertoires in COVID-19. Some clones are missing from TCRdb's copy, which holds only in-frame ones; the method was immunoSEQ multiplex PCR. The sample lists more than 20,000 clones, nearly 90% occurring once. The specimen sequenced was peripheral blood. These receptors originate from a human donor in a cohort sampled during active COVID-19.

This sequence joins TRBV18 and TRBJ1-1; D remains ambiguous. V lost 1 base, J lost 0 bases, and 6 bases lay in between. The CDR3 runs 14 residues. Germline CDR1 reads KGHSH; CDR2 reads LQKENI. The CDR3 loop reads CASSPLTLNTEAFF. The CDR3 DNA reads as TGTGCCAGCTCACCACTGACACTGAACACTGAAGCTTTCTTT. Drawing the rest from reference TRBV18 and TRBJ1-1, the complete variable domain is NAGVMQNPRHLVRRRGQEARLRCSPMKGHSHVYWYRQLPEEGLKFMVYLQKENIIDESGMPKERFSAEFPKEGPSILRIQQVVRGDSAAYFCASSPLTLNTEAFFGQGTRLTVV.

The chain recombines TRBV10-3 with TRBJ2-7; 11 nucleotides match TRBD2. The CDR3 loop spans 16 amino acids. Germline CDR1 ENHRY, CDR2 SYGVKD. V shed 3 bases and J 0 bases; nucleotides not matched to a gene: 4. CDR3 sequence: CAISDETSGSSYEQYF. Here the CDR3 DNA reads TGTGCCATCAGTGACGAAACTAGCGGGAGCTCCTACGAGCAGTACTTC.

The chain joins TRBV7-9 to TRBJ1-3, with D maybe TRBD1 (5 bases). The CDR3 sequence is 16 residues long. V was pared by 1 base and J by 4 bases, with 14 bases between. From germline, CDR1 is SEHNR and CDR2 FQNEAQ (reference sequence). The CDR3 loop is CASSLEGAGSGNTIYF. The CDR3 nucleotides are TGTGCCAGCAGCTTAGAAGGGGCAGGCTCAGGAAACACCATATATTTT.

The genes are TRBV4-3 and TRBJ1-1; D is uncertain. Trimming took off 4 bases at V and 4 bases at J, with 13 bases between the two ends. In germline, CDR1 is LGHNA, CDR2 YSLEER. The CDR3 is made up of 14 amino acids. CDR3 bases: TGCGCCAGCAGCCCTCTTGGACGGGGCACTGAAGCTTTCTTT. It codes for CASSPLGRGTEAFF.

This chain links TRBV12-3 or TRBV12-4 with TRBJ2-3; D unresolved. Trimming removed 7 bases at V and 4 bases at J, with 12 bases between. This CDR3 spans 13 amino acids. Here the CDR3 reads CASTSGSPDTQYF. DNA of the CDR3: TGTGCCAGCACTTCCGGGTCTCCAGATACGCAGTATTTT.

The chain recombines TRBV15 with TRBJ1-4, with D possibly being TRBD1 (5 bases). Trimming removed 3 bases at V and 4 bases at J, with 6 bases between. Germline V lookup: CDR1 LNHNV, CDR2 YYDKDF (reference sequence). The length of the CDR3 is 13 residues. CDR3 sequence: CATSSDSNEKLFF. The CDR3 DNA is TGTGCCACCAGCAGCGACAGTAATGAAAAACTGTTTTTT.

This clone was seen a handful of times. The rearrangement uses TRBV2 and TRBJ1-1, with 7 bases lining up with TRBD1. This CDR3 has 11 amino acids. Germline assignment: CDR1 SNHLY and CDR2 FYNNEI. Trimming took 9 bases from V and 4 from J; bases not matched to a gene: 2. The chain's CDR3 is CARQGSTEAFF. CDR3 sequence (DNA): TGTGCCAGACAGGGGTCCACTGAAGCTTTCTTT.

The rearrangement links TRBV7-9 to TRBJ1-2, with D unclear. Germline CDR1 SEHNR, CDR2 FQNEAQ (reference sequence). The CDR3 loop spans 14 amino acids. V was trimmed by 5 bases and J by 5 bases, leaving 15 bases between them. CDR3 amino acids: CASSAELTRYGYTF. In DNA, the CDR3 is TGTGCCAGCAGCGCCGAACTGACACGGTATGGCTACACCTTC.

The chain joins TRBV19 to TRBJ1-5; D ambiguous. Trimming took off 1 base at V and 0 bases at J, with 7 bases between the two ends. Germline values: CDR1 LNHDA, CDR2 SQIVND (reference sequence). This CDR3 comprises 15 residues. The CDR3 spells CASSIAGYSNQPQHF. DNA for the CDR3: TGTGCCAGTAGTATAGCCGGGTATAGCAATCAGCCCCAGCATTTT. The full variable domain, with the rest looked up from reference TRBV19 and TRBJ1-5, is DGGITQSPKYLFRKEGQNVTLSCEQNLNHDAMYWYRQDPGQGLRLIYYSQIVNDFQKGDIAEGYSVSREKKESFPLTVTSAQKNPTAFYLCASSIAGYSNQPQHFGDGTRLSIL.

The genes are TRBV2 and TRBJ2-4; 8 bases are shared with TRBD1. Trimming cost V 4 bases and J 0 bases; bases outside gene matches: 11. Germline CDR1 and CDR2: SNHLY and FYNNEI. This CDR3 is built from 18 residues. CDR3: CASSARETGDLAKNIQYF. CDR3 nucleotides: TGTGCCAGCAGTGCGCGTGAGACAGGGGACCTAGCCAAAAACATTCAGTACTTC.

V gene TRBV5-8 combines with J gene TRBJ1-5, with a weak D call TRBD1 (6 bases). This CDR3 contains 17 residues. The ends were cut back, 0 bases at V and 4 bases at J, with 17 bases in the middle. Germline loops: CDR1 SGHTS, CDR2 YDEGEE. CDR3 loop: CASSLGVSRTANQPQHF. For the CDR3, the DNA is TGTGCCAGCAGCTTGGGAGTTTCACGGACAGCGAATCAGCCCCAGCATTTT.

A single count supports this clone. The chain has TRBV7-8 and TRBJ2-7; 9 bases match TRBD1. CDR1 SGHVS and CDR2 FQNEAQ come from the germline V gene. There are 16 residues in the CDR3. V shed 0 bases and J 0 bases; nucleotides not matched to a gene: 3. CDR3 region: CASSLAVQGASYEQYF. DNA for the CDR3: TGTGCCAGCAGCTTAGCGGTACAGGGGGCCTCCTACGAGCAGTACTTC.

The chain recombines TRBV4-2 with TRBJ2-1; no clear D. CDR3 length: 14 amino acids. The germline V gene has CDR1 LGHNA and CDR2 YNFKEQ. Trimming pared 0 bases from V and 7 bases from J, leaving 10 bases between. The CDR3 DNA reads TGTGCCAGCAGCCAAGATGCCCAGAAGAATGAGCAGTTCTTC. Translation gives CASSQDAQKNEQFF.

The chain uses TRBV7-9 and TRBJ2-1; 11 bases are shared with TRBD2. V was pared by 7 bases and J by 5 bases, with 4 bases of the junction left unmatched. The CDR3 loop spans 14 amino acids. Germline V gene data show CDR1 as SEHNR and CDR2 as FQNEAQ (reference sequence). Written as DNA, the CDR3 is TGTGCCAGCACCGGGACTAGCGGTGACAATGAGCAGTTCTTC. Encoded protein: CASTGTSGDNEQFF.

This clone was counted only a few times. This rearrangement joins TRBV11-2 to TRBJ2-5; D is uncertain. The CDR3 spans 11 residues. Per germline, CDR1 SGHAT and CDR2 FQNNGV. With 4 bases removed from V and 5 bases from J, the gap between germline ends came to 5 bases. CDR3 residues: CASSSLETQYF. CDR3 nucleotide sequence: TGTGCCAGCAGCTCCCTTGAGACCCAGTACTTC.

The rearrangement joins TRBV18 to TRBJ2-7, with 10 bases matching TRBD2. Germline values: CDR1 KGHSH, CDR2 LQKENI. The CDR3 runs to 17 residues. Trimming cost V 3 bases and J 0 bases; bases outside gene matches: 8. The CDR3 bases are TGTGCCAGCTCACCCCGCGGAGCGGGAGGGAACTCCTACGAGCAGTACTTC. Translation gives CASSPRGAGGNSYEQYF.

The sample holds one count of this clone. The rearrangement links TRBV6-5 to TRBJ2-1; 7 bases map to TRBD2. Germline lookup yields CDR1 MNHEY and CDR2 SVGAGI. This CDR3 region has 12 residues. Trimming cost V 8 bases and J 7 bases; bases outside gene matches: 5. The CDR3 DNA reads TGTGCCAGCCACCAGCGGGGTAATGAGCAGTTCTTC. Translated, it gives CASHQRGNEQFF.

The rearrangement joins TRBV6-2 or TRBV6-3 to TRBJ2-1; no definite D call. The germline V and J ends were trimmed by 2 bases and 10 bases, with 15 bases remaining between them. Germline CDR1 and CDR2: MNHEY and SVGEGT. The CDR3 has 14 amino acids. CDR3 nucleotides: TGTGCCAGCAGTTACGGAGACTCCTCTAGGGAGCAGTTCTTC. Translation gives CASSYGDSSREQFF.

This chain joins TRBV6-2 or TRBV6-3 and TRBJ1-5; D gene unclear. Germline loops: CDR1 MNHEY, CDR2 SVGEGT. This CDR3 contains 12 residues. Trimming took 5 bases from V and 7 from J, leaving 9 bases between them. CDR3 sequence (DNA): TGTGCCAGCAGTAAACTCCTACAGCCCCAGCATTTT. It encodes CASSKLLQPQHF.

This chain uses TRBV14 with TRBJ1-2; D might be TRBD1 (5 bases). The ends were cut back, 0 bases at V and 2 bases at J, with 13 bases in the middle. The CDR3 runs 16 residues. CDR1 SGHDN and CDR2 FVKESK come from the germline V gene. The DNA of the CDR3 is TGTGCCAGCAGCCAAGATCAAGGGGCAGGGAACTATGGCTACACCTTC. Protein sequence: CASSQDQGAGNYGYTF. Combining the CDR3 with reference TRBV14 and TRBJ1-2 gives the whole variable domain EAGVTQFPSHSVIEKGQTVTLRCDPISGHDNLYWYRRVMGKEIKFLLHFVKESKQDESGMPNNRFLAERTGGTYSTLKVQPAELEDSGVYFCASSQDQGAGNYGYTFGSGTRLTVV.

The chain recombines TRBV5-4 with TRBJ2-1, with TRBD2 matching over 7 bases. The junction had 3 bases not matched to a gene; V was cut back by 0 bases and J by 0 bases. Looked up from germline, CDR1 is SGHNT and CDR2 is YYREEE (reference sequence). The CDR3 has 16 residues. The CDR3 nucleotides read TGTGCCAGCAGCTTGGGGGGCGGGGGCTCCTACAATGAGCAGTTCTTC. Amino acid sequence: CASSLGGGGSYNEQFF.

Here the CDR3 DNA reads TGTGCCAGCAGTTTGCCACAGGGGGCGAGGGGCTACACCTTC. Encoded protein: CASSLPQGARGYTF. The chain recombines TRBV28 with TRBJ1-2, with 9 nucleotides matching TRBD1. Germline-derived CDR1 and CDR2 are MDHEN and SYDVKM. The CDR3 totals 14 residues. Trimming removed 3 bases from V and 8 bases from J; junction bases left unmatched: 7.

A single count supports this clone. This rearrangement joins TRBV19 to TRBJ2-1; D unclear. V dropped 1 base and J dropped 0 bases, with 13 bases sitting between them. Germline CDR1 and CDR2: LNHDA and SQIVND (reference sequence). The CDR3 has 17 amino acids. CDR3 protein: CASSIGVGGSSYNEQFF. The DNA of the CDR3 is TGTGCCAGTAGTATAGGGGTCGGCGGAAGCTCCTACAATGAGCAGTTCTTC.

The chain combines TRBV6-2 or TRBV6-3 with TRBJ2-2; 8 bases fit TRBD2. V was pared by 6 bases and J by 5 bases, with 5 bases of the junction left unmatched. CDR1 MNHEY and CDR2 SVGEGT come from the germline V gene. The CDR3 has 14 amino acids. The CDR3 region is CASSQSGGTGELFF. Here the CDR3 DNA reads TGTGCCAGCAGCCAAAGCGGGGGAACCGGGGAGCTGTTTTTT.

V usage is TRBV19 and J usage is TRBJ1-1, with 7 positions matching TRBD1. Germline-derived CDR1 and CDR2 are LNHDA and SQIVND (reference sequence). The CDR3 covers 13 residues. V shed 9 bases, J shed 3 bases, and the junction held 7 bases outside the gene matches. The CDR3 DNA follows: TGTGCCAGCACAAGACAGGGAGACACTGAAGCTTTCTTT. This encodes CASTRQGDTEAFF.

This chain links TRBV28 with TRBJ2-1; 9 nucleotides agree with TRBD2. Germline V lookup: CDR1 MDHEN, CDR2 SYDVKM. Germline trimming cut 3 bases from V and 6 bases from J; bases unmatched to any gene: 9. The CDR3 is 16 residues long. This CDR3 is CASSFLSGREGNEQFF. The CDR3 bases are TGTGCCAGCAGTTTCCTTAGCGGGAGAGAGGGCAATGAGCAGTTCTTC.

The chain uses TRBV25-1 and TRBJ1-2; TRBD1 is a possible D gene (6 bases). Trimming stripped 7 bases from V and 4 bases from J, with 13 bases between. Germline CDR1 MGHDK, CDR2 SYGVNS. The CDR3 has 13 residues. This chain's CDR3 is CASIGGGGYGYTF. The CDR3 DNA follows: TGTGCCAGCATCGGGGGGGGCGGCTATGGCTACACCTTC.

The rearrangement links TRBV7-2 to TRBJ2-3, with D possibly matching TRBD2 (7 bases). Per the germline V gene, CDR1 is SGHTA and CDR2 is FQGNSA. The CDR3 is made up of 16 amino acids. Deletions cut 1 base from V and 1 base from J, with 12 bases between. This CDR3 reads CASSLGLGGGTDTQYF. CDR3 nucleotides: TGTGCCAGCAGCTTAGGGCTAGGGGGGGGCACAGATACGCAGTATTTT.